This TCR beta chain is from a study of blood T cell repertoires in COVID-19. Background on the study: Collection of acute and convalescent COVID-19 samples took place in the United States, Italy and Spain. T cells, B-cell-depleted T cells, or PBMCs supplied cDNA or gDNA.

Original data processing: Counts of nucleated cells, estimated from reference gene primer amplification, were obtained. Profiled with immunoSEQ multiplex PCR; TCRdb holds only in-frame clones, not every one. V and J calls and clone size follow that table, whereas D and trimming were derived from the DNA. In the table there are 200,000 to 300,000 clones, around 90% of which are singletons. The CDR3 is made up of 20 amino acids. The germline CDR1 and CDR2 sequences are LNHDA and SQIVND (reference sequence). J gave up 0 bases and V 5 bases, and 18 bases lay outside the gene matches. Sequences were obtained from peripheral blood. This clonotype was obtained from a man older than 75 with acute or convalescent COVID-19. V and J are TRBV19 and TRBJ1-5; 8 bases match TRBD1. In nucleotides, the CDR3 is TGTGCCAGTAGTCCACTTCGGACAGGGAGGATATGGGATAGCAATCAGCCCCAGCATTTT. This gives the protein CASSPLRTGRIWDSNQPQHF.